A selection of T cell receptor beta chains follows, all from one sample in a study of blood T cell repertoires in COVID-19. Using immunoSEQ multiplex PCR, the repertoire was profiled, and TCRdb retains in-frame clones only, with some absent. The data show about 140,000 clones, with roughly four fifths seen just once and approximately 9.4% held by the top ten. Sequenced: peripheral blood. These receptors were obtained from a woman aged 45-65 years with active or convalescent COVID-19. Each CDR3 is given with its conserved first and last residue. D genes are given only for firm matches. Size is omitted from some rows. Given values are once, few, many or a class for expanded clones.

V gene: TRBV28
J gene: TRBJ2-1
D gene: TRBD2
clone size: -
CDR3 protein: CASSLSRLAGGGYNEQFF
CDR3 DNA: TGTGCCAGCAGCCTTTCTCGACTAGCGGGAGGAGGTTACAATGAGCAGTTCTTC

V gene: TRBV3-1/TRBV3-2
J gene: TRBJ1-1
D gene: -
clone size: few
CDR3 protein: CASSQLQVGGSFWSEAFF
CDR3 DNA: TGTGCCAGCAGCCAGCTACAGGTTGGGGGCTCGTTTTGGTCTGAAGCTTTCTTT

V gene: TRBV5-1
J gene: TRBJ1-1
D gene: -
clone size: -
CDR3 protein: CASSLFRGTEAFF
CDR3 DNA: TGCGCCAGCAGTCTTTTCAGGGGCACTGAAGCTTTCTTT

V gene: TRBV5-1
J gene: TRBJ2-1
D gene: -
clone size: -
CDR3 protein: CASSLEGGTVHEQFF
CDR3 DNA: TGCGCCAGCAGCTTGGAAGGCGGGACTGTCCATGAGCAGTTCTTC

V gene: TRBV6-2/TRBV6-3
J gene: TRBJ1-4
D gene: -
clone size: -
CDR3 protein: CASSYPPGATEKLFF
CDR3 DNA: TGTGCCAGCAGTTACCCTCCAGGGGCGACTGAAAAACTGTTTTTT

V gene: TRBV2
J gene: TRBJ1-2
D gene: -
clone size: -
CDR3 protein: CASSEGALYGYTF
CDR3 DNA: TGTGCCAGCAGTGAGGGCGCCCTTTATGGCTACACCTTC

V gene: TRBV19
J gene: TRBJ2-1
D gene: TRBD2
clone size: -
CDR3 protein: CASSIGRGVYNEQFF
CDR3 DNA: TGTGCCAGTAGTATAGGGCGGGGGGTGTACAATGAGCAGTTCTTC

V gene: TRBV23-1
J gene: TRBJ2-7
D gene: -
clone size: -
CDR3 protein: CASSQYGPPKNEQYF
CDR3 DNA: TGCGCCAGCAGTCAATACGGTCCTCCTAAGAACGAGCAGTACTTC

V gene: TRBV6-5
J gene: TRBJ1-1
D gene: TRBD1
clone size: -
CDR3 protein: CASSYTGQGAEAFF
CDR3 DNA: TGTGCCAGCAGTTACACGGGACAGGGGGCTGAAGCTTTCTTT

V gene: TRBV10-3
J gene: TRBJ2-3
D gene: -
clone size: -
CDR3 protein: CARASASTDTQYF
CDR3 DNA: TGTGCCAGGGCTAGCGCCAGCACAGATACGCAGTATTTT

V gene: TRBV7-2
J gene: TRBJ1-6
D gene: -
clone size: -
CDR3 protein: CASSLVAERNNSPLHF
CDR3 DNA: TGTGCCAGCAGCTTAGTCGCGGAAAGGAATAATTCACCCCTCCACTTT

V gene: TRBV19
J gene: TRBJ2-5
D gene: TRBD1
clone size: -
CDR3 protein: CASSSRTGGQETQYF
CDR3 DNA: TGTGCCAGTAGTTCCAGGACAGGGGGCCAAGAGACCCAGTACTTC

V gene: TRBV7-2
J gene: TRBJ1-3
D gene: -
clone size: -
CDR3 protein: CASSFPSLHPEGVGNTIYF
CDR3 DNA: TGTGCCAGCAGCTTCCCTTCGCTTCACCCAGAGGGAGTTGGAAACACCATATATTTT

V gene: TRBV21-1
J gene: TRBJ1-1
D gene: -
clone size: -
CDR3 protein: CASSPRDRGLNTEAFF
CDR3 DNA: TGTGCCAGCAGCCCTCGGGACAGGGGTTTGAACACTGAAGCTTTCTTT

V gene: TRBV20-1
J gene: TRBJ1-4
D gene: -
clone size: -
CDR3 protein: CSAKRGEKLFF
CDR3 DNA: TGCAGTGCTAAAAGAGGTGAAAAACTGTTTTTT

V gene: TRBV30
J gene: TRBJ2-2
D gene: TRBD1
clone size: -
CDR3 protein: CAWSERVRGPVGELFF
CDR3 DNA: TGTGCCTGGAGTGAAAGAGTCAGGGGGCCCGTCGGGGAGCTGTTTTTT

V gene: TRBV5-1
J gene: TRBJ1-5
D gene: -
clone size: -
CDR3 protein: CASSLGGSNQPQHF
CDR3 DNA: TGCGCCAGCAGCTTAGGGGGTAGCAATCAGCCCCAGCATTTT

V gene: TRBV5-1
J gene: TRBJ1-2
D gene: TRBD1
clone size: -
CDR3 protein: CASSWGQGRSGYTF
CDR3 DNA: TGCGCCAGCAGCTGGGGACAGGGGCGATCTGGCTACACCTTC

V gene: TRBV29-1
J gene: TRBJ1-2
D gene: TRBD1
clone size: -
CDR3 protein: CSVARDRGNYGYTF
CDR3 DNA: TGCAGCGTTGCCAGGGACAGGGGTAACTATGGCTACACCTTC

V gene: TRBV24-1
J gene: TRBJ2-2
D gene: TRBD1
clone size: -
CDR3 protein: CATSEPGQGNTGELFF
CDR3 DNA: TGTGCCACCAGTGAGCCGGGACAGGGGAACACCGGGGAGCTGTTTTTT

V gene: TRBV20-1
J gene: TRBJ2-2
D gene: -
clone size: -
CDR3 protein: CSASKTGPTGELFF
CDR3 DNA: TGCAGTGCTAGTAAGACAGGTCCAACCGGGGAGCTGTTTTTT

V gene: TRBV28
J gene: TRBJ1-5
D gene: -
clone size: -
CDR3 protein: CASSPPVYHPGQHF
CDR3 DNA: TGTGCCAGCAGTCCCCCGGTTTACCACCCGGGACAGCATTTT

V gene: TRBV9
J gene: TRBJ2-7
D gene: -
clone size: many
CDR3 protein: CASSLRSGFEQYF
CDR3 DNA: TGTGCCAGCAGCCTAAGGTCGGGGTTCGAGCAGTACTTC

V gene: TRBV20-1
J gene: TRBJ1-2
D gene: -
clone size: -
CDR3 protein: CSASFGGQYGYTF
CDR3 DNA: TGCAGTGCTAGTTTTGGGGGCCAGTATGGCTACACCTTC

V gene: TRBV28
J gene: TRBJ1-1
D gene: TRBD1
clone size: -
CDR3 protein: CASSATGGWVGTEAFF
CDR3 DNA: TGTGCCAGCAGTGCTACAGGGGGCTGGGTGGGTACTGAAGCTTTCTTT

V gene: TRBV7-9
J gene: TRBJ2-6
D gene: TRBD1
clone size: -
CDR3 protein: CASSSLGEAGGSGANVLTF
CDR3 DNA: TGTGCCAGCAGCTCCTTAGGCGAGGCAGGGGGCTCTGGGGCCAACGTCCTGACTTTC

V gene: TRBV5-1
J gene: TRBJ1-2
D gene: TRBD1
clone size: few
CDR3 protein: CASSLGAAGGFGYTF
CDR3 DNA: TGCGCCAGCAGCTTGGGTGCGGCAGGGGGTTTTGGCTACACCTTC

V gene: TRBV6-2/TRBV6-3
J gene: TRBJ2-1
D gene: TRBD2
clone size: -
CDR3 protein: CASSYGGLAGEGSYNEQFF
CDR3 DNA: TGTGCCAGCAGTTACGGGGGACTAGCGGGAGAGGGGTCCTACAATGAGCAGTTCTTC

V gene: TRBV18
J gene: TRBJ1-6
D gene: -
clone size: few
CDR3 protein: CASSPRGFSYNSPLHF
CDR3 DNA: TGTGCCAGCTCACCAAGGGGATTCTCCTATAATTCACCCCTCCACTTT

V gene: TRBV13
J gene: TRBJ1-3
D gene: -
clone size: -
CDR3 protein: CASSLGSTYRDIGNTIYF
CDR3 DNA: TGTGCCAGCAGCTTAGGGTCGACTTACAGGGATATAGGAAACACCATATATTTT

V gene: TRBV9
J gene: TRBJ1-4
D gene: -
clone size: -
CDR3 protein: CASSVAAGDREKLFF
CDR3 DNA: TGTGCCAGCAGCGTAGCGGCGGGGGATCGAGAAAAACTGTTTTTT

V gene: TRBV11-2
J gene: TRBJ1-2
D gene: TRBD1
clone size: -
CDR3 protein: CASSFERTGGDGYTF
CDR3 DNA: TGTGCCAGCAGCTTCGAGAGGACAGGTGGCGATGGCTACACCTTC

V gene: TRBV7-3
J gene: TRBJ2-2
D gene: TRBD1
clone size: -
CDR3 protein: CASSLLQGANTGELFF
CDR3 DNA: TGTGCCAGCAGCTTATTACAGGGGGCGAACACCGGGGAGCTGTTTTTT

V gene: TRBV30
J gene: TRBJ1-6
D gene: -
clone size: -
CDR3 protein: CAWSRQDYSPLHF
CDR3 DNA: TGTGCCTGGAGTCGACAGGACTATTCACCCCTCCACTTT

V gene: TRBV4-3
J gene: TRBJ1-2
D gene: TRBD1
clone size: -
CDR3 protein: CASSTMTGVAGYTF
CDR3 DNA: TGCGCCAGCAGCACAATGACAGGGGTGGCTGGCTACACCTTC

V gene: TRBV5-5
J gene: TRBJ1-1
D gene: TRBD1
clone size: -
CDR3 protein: CASSWEQGALDTEAFF
CDR3 DNA: TGTGCCAGCAGCTGGGAGCAGGGGGCATTGGACACTGAAGCTTTCTTT

V gene: TRBV19
J gene: TRBJ1-4
D gene: TRBD1
clone size: -
CDR3 protein: CASSIYGQGRANEKLFF
CDR3 DNA: TGTGCCAGTAGTATCTATGGACAGGGTCGGGCTAATGAAAAACTGTTTTTT

V gene: TRBV27
J gene: TRBJ2-6
D gene: -
clone size: many
CDR3 protein: CASSSTWSEGANVLTF
CDR3 DNA: TGTGCCAGCAGTTCGACTTGGAGCGAAGGGGCCAACGTCCTGACTTTC

V gene: TRBV2
J gene: TRBJ1-6
D gene: -
clone size: -
CDR3 protein: CASTSDPLNSPLHF
CDR3 DNA: TGTGCCAGCACCAGCGATCCACTCAATTCACCCCTCCACTTT

V gene: TRBV4-1
J gene: TRBJ2-7
D gene: -
clone size: -
CDR3 protein: CASSREGGTNLYEQYF
CDR3 DNA: TGCGCCAGCAGCCGGGAAGGGGGGACTAACCTCTACGAGCAGTACTTC

V gene: TRBV27
J gene: TRBJ1-2
D gene: TRBD1
clone size: few
CDR3 protein: CASSSDRVYGYTF
CDR3 DNA: TGTGCCAGCAGTAGCGACAGGGTCTATGGCTACACCTTC

V gene: TRBV11-2
J gene: TRBJ2-7
D gene: -
clone size: -
CDR3 protein: CASSKPGQLTYEQYF
CDR3 DNA: TGTGCCAGCAGCAAACCGGGACAACTTACCTACGAGCAGTACTTC

V gene: TRBV6-5
J gene: TRBJ2-1
D gene: TRBD2
clone size: once
CDR3 protein: CASSYQAGGPNEQFF
CDR3 DNA: TGTGCCAGCAGTTACCAAGCGGGGGGTCCCAATGAGCAGTTCTTC

V gene: TRBV4-3
J gene: TRBJ2-3
D gene: TRBD2
clone size: -
CDR3 protein: CASSQDSGRAQDTQYF
CDR3 DNA: TGCGCCAGCAGCCAAGACTCCGGGAGGGCCCAAGATACGCAGTATTTT

V gene: TRBV7-8
J gene: TRBJ1-1
D gene: -
clone size: once
CDR3 protein: CASSLVGPQGGEAFF
CDR3 DNA: TGTGCCAGCAGCTTAGTAGGTCCCCAAGGGGGTGAAGCTTTCTTT

V gene: TRBV19
J gene: TRBJ1-4
D gene: -
clone size: -
CDR3 protein: CAIGGGAGEKLFF
CDR3 DNA: TGTGCCATCGGGGGGGGCGCCGGTGAAAAACTGTTTTTT

V gene: TRBV30
J gene: TRBJ1-6
D gene: -
clone size: -
CDR3 protein: CAWSPSQGFNSPLHF
CDR3 DNA: TGTGCCTGGAGCCCTTCTCAGGGATTTAATTCACCCCTCCACTTT

V gene: TRBV7-2
J gene: TRBJ2-3
D gene: -
clone size: -
CDR3 protein: CASSLARADTQYF
CDR3 DNA: TGTGCCAGCAGCTTAGCGCGTGCAGATACGCAGTATTTT

V gene: TRBV19
J gene: TRBJ1-5
D gene: -
clone size: -
CDR3 protein: CASTRPGNQPQHF
CDR3 DNA: TGTGCCAGTACCCGCCCGGGTAATCAGCCCCAGCATTTT

V gene: TRBV5-5
J gene: TRBJ1-1
D gene: -
clone size: -
CDR3 protein: CASSLRAGLSTEAFF
CDR3 DNA: TGTGCCAGCAGCCTTAGAGCAGGGTTGAGCACTGAAGCTTTCTTT

V gene: TRBV30
J gene: TRBJ2-1
D gene: TRBD2
clone size: -
CDR3 protein: CAWSVPSGGNEQFF
CDR3 DNA: TGTGCCTGGAGTGTCCCAAGCGGGGGAAATGAGCAGTTCTTC

V gene: TRBV29-1
J gene: TRBJ1-4
D gene: -
clone size: -
CDR3 protein: CSVISGLDEKLFF
CDR3 DNA: TGCAGCGTTATTTCAGGGTTGGACGAAAAACTGTTTTTT